Below are 9 T cell receptor beta chains sequenced from a single sample in a study of blood T cells in healthy people across ages. With a J-beta primer mix and a sample-barcoded 5' primer, a second PCR ran about 6 to 11 cycles. From the 5' RACE reads, TCRdb called clonotypes with MiXCR, one entry per CDR3 protein. The sample includes approximately 810,000 distinct CDR3 sequences, around 26% of them seen just once. Sequencing was performed on blood. Source of these receptors: a woman at least 80 years old in good health.

At least ten counts were recorded for this clonotype. The V and J genes are TRBV18 and TRBJ2-7; tentatively, D is TRBD1 or TRBD2 (5 bases each). The CDR3 has 13 residues. Trimming left V 4 bases short and J 6 bases short, with 13 bases between. The germline gives CDR1 KGHSH, CDR2 LQKENI. As DNA, the CDR3 is TGTGCCAGCTCACGGGACGTTGGGGCCGAGCAGTACTTC. Translated, it gives CASSRDVGAEQYF.

This clonotype was seen many times. V and J are TRBV7-2 and TRBJ2-7; 7 bases match TRBD1. The V segment lost 7 bases and the J segment 2 bases; nucleotides outside the gene matches: 14. Germline V lookup: CDR1 SGHTA, CDR2 FQGNSA. This CDR3 spans 16 amino acids. The CDR3 DNA follows: TGTGCCAGCACCCCCAGGGTAGGGGGCTTCCCCTACGAGCAGTACTTC. It translates to CASTPRVGGFPYEQYF.

This clonotype was found once. DNA of the CDR3: TGTGCCAGCCGGGAGCAGGGAGCCTACAATGAGCAGTTCTTC. Translated: CASREQGAYNEQFF. The chain uses TRBV6-5 and TRBJ2-1; TRBD2 might be the D (6 bases). The germline V and J ends were trimmed by 8 bases and 2 bases, with 13 bases remaining between them. The CDR3 spans 14 residues. Germline CDR1 reads MNHEY; CDR2 reads SVGAGI.

On this clonotype: One end of the junction varies from germline; a read error may be responsible. CDR3 amino acids: CASSLGPNRANEKRFF. The CDR3 DNA sequence: TGTGCCAGCAGCTTAGGTCCCAACAGGGCGAATGAAAAACGGTTTTTT. The rearrangement links TRBV7-6 to TRBJ1-4; TRBD1 is a possible D gene (6 bases). The germline V gene encodes CDR1 SGHVS and CDR2 FNYEAQ. The CDR3 is 16 residues long.

On this clonotype: Given a much more abundant clone one base away, this may be a read error. The rearrangement uses TRBV5-1 and TRBJ2-7, with D perhaps matching TRBD2 (7 bases). The CDR3 totals 15 residues. The V end lost 4 bases, the J end lost 3 bases, and 17 bases lay between the germline ends. Germline assignment: CDR1 SGHRS and CDR2 YFSETQ. As DNA, the CDR3 is TGCGCCAGCAGCATACGGGGGGCGGATCGCTACGAGCAGTACTTC. It specifies CASSIRGADRYEQYF.

In this sample, this clonotype turned up many times. CDR3 in amino acids: CASSSPRGGITDTQYF. The CDR3 DNA follows: TGTGCCAGCAGCTCCCCTAGGGGGGGGATCACAGATACGCAGTATTTT. The V gene is TRBV7-2, the J gene TRBJ2-3, with D possibly TRBD2 on 7 matching bases. This CDR3 region has 16 residues. Trimming took off 4 bases at V and 2 bases at J, with 16 bases between the two ends. Germline V CDR1 and CDR2: SGHTA, FQGNSA.

This clonotype was recorded at least ten times. This chain joins TRBV6-2 or TRBV6-3 and TRBJ2-1; perhaps TRBD2 as D (6 bases). This CDR3 is 14 amino acids long. Germline V gives CDR1 MNHEY, CDR2 SVGEGT. Trimming cost V 2 bases and J 10 bases, with 15 bases left between them. This chain's CDR3 is CASSYSGQVGEQFF. The CDR3 DNA follows: TGTGCCAGCAGTTACAGCGGGCAGGTCGGGGAGCAGTTCTTC.

Of note for this clonotype: This may be a read error: a much more frequent sequence differs by one nucleotide. This chain joins TRBV20-1 and TRBJ2-6, with D possibly TRBD1 on 6 matching bases. Trimming pared 0 bases from V and 4 bases from J, leaving 16 bases between. Looked up from germline, CDR1 is DFQATT and CDR2 is SNEGSKA (reference sequence). This CDR3 has 17 residues. CDR3 sequence: CSARDLKIGTGANVLTF. CDR3 DNA: TGCAGTGCTAGAGACTTAAAAATAGGGACAGGGGCCAACGTCCTGACTTTC.

This clonotype appeared once. The V and J genes are TRBV14 and TRBJ1-1; maybe TRBD1 (6 bases). This CDR3 region has 15 residues. In germline, CDR1 is SGHDN, CDR2 FVKESK. The germline V and J ends were trimmed by 2 bases and 1 base, with 11 bases remaining between them. Here the CDR3 DNA reads TGTGCCAGCAGCCAACGACAGGCTCCGAACACTGAAGCTTTCTTT. This codes for CASSQRQAPNTEAFF.